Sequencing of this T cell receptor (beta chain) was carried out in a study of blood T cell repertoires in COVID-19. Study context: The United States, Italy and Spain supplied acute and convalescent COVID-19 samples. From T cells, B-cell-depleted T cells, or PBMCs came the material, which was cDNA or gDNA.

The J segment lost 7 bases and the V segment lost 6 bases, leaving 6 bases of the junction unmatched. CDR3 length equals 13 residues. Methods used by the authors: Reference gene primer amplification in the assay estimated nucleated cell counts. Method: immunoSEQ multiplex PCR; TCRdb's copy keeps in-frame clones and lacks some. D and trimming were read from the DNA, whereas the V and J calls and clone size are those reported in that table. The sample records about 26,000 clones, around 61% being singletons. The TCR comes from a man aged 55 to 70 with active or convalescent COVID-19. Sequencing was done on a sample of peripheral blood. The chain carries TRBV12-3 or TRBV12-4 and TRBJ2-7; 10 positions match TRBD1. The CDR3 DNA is TGTGCCAGCAGCTGGGGGACAGGGGAGGAGCAGTACTTC. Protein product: CASSWGTGEEQYF.